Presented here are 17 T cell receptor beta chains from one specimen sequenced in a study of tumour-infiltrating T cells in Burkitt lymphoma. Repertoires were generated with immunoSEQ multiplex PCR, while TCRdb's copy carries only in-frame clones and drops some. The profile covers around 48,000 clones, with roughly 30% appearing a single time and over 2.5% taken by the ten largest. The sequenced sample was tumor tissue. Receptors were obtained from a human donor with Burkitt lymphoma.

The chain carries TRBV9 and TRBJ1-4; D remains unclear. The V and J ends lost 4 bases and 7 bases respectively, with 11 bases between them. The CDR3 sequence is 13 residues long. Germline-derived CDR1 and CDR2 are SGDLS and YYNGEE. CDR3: CASSSPYGEKLFF. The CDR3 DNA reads TGTGCCAGCAGCTCACCCTACGGTGAAAAACTGTTTTTT.

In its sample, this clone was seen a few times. CDR3 protein: CASSEYARARGPYGYTF. CDR3 nucleotide sequence: TGTGCCAGCAGTGAATATGCTCGCGCCCGGGGCCCTTATGGCTACACCTTC. The gene calls are TRBV25-1 and TRBJ1-2; D may be TRBD1 (5 bases). The CDR3 totals 17 residues. V lost 0 bases, J lost 5 bases, and 19 bases lay in between. Germline V CDR1 and CDR2: MGHDK, SYGVNS.

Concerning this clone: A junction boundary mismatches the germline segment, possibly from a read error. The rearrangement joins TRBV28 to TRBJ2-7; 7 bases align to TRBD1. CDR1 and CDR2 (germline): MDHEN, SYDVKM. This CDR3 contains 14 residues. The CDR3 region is CVSNRQGLSYEQYF. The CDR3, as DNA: TGTGTCAGCAACAGACAGGGCCTTTCCTACGAGCAGTACTTC.

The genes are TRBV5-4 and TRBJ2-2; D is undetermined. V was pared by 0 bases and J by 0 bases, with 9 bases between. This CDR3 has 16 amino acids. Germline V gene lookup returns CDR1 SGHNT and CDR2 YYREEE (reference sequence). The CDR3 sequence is CASSLGTWANTGELFF. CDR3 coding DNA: TGTGCCAGCAGCTTGGGAACGTGGGCGAACACCGGGGAGCTGTTTTTT.

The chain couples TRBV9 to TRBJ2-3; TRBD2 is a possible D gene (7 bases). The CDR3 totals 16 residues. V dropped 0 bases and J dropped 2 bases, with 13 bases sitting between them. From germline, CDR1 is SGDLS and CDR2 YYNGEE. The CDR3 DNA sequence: TGTGCCAGCAGCGTAGCGGGGGGCAGCTCCACAGATACGCAGTATTTT. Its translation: CASSVAGGSSTDTQYF.

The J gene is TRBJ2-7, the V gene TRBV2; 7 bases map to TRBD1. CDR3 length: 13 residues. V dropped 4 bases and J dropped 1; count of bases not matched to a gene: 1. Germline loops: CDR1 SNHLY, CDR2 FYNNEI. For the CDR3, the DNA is TGTGCCAGCAGTGCGGACAGGTCCTACGAGCAGTACTTC. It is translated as CASSADRSYEQYF.

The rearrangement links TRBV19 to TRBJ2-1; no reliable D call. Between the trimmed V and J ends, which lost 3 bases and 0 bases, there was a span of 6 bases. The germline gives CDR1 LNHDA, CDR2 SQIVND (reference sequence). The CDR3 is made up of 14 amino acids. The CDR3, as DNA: TGTGCCAGTAGTATGAAGAGCTCCTACAATGAGCAGTTCTTC. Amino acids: CASSMKSSYNEQFF.

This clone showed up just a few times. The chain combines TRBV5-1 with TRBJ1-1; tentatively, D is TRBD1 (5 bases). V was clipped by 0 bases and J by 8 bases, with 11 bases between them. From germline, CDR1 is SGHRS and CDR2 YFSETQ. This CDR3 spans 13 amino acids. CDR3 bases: TGCGCCAGCAGCTTGGAGGAGGGGTTGGAAGCTTTCTTT. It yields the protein CASSLEEGLEAFF.

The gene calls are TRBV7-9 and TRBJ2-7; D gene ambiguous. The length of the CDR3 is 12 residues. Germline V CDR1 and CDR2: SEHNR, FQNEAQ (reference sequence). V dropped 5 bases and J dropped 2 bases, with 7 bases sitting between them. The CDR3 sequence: CASSHVPYEQYF. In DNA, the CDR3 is TGTGCCAGCAGCCACGTACCCTACGAGCAGTACTTC.

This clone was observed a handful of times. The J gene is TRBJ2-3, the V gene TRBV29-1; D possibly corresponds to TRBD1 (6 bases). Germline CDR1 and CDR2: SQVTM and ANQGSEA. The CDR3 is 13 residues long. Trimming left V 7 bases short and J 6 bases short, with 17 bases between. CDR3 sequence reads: CSAGQQGSDTQYF. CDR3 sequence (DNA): TGCAGCGCTGGACAGCAGGGCTCCGATACGCAGTATTTT.

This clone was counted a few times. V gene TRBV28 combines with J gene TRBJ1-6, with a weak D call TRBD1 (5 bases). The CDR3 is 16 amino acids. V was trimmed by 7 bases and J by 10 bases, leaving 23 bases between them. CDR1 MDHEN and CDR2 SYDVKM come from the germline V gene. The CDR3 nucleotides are TGTGCCAGCAACCCCCGGGGAGCAGCTAGACAGTCACCCCTCCACTTT. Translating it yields CASNPRGAARQSPLHF.

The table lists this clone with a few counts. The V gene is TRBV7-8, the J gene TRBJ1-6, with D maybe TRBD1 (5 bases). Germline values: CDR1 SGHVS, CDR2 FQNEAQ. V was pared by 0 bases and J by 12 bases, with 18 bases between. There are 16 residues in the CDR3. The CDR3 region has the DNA TGTGCCAGCAGCTTAGCGGCAGGGACCCCCCCTCTACCCCTCCACTTT. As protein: CASSLAAGTPPLPLHF.

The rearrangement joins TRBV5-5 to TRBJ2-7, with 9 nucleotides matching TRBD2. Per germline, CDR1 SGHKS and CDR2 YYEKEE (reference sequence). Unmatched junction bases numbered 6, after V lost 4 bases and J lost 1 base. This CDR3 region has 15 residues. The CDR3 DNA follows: TGTGCCAGCAGCGCCCCTAGCGGGGAATCCTACGAGCAGTACTTC. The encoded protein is CASSAPSGESYEQYF. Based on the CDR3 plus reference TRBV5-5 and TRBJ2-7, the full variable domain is DAGVTQSPTHLIKTRGQQVTLRCSPISGHKSVSWYQQVLGQGPQFIFQYYEKEERGRGNFPDRFSARQFPNYSSELNVNALLLGDSALYLCASSAPSGESYEQYFGPGTRLTVT.

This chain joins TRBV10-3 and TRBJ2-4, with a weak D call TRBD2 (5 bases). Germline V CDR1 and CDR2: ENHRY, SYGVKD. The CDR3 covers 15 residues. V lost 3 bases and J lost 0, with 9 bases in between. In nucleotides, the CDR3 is TGTGCCATCAGTGAAGGAGGAAGAGCCAAAAACATTCAGTACTTC. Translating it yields CAISEGGRAKNIQYF.

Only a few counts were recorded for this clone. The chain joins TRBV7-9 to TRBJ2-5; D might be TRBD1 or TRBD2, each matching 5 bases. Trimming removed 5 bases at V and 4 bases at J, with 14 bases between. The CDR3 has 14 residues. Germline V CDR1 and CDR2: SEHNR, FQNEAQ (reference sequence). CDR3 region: CASSQSRDPETQYF. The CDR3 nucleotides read TGTGCCAGCAGCCAAAGCAGGGACCCAGAGACCCAGTACTTC.

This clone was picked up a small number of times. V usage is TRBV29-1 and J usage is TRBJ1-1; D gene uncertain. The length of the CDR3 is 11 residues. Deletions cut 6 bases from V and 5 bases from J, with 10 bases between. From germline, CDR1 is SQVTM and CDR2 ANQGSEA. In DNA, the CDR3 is TGCAGCGTCTCTCGGGGAACTGAAGCTTTCTTT. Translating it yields CSVSRGTEAFF.

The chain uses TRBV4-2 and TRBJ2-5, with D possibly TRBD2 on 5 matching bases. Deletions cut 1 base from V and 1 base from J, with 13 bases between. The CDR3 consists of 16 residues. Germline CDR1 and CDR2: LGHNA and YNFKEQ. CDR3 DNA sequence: TGTGCCAGCAGCCAAGCTCCCTTGGCGGGCCAAGAGACCCAGTACTTC. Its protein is CASSQAPLAGQETQYF.